This entry concerns a single T cell receptor beta chain. A Seattle source enrolled patients during active infection and followed them longitudinally. These data come from a study of blood T cell repertoires in COVID-19. Whole-study context: The samples span acute and convalescent COVID-19 from the United States, Italy and Spain. T cells, B-cell-depleted T cells, or PBMCs provided the cDNA or gDNA that served as material.

Per the original data handling: From reference gene primer amplification, estimates of nucleated cell counts were derived. Data came from immunoSEQ multiplex PCR; TCRdb stores just in-frame clones and leaves some out. Clone size and V and J calls were adopted from that table, with D and trimming inferred from the DNA. The data show roughly 200,000 clones, with roughly 87% seen just once and 6.5% to 9.5% held by the top ten. Germline V lookup: CDR1 LGHNA, CDR2 YNFKEQ. The V and J ends lost 2 bases and 5 bases respectively, with 13 bases between them. CDR3 length: 14 residues. The TCR originated in a woman aged 55-75 years with COVID-19, enrolled during active disease. The sequencing sample was made of peripheral blood. The rearrangement joins TRBV4-2 to TRBJ2-7; weak D call: TRBD2 (5 bases). The CDR3 nucleotides read TGTGCCAGCAGCCAATTGACGGGGTCTAACGAGCAGTACTTC. Translated, it gives CASSQLTGSNEQYF.